The entry below gives a single T cell receptor beta chain sequence along with its context. Generated by immunoSEQ multiplex PCR, the TCRdb table keeps only in-frame clones and is missing some. The sample comprises about 470,000 clones, roughly three quarters of which are singletons, and about 12% rests with the top ten. Germline lookup yields CDR1 MRHNA and CDR2 SNTAGT. V was clipped by 2 bases and J by 6 bases, with 10 bases between them. The length of the CDR3 is 13 residues. This entry comes from a study of shared clonotypes between healthy human individuals. This receptor was obtained from a woman aged 40 to 50 in good health. Some clones in this sample may be carry-over from other donors' samples. The chain has TRBV6-4 and TRBJ1-2; no clear D gene. Specimen: PBMCs. This chain's CDR3 is CASSDVGVDGYTF. The DNA for the CDR3 is TGTGCCAGCAGTGACGTGGGTGTGGATGGCTACACCTTC.